These 32 T cell receptor beta chains were sequenced from one sample in a study of T cell responses to AZD1222 COVID-19 vaccine. Using immunoSEQ multiplex PCR, the repertoire was profiled, and TCRdb retains in-frame clones only, with some absent. The sample has about 150,000 clones; more than 70% are singletons. Sequencing used peripheral blood, obtained on day 0 of MenACWY control vaccination. These receptors all stem from an adult in good health.

The genes are TRBV6-5 and TRBJ2-5; D is undetermined. This CDR3 is 13 amino acids long. Trimming cost V 5 bases and J 1 base, with 8 bases left between them. CDR1 and CDR2 (germline): MNHEY, SVGAGI. The CDR3 loop is CASSPRIQETQYF. DNA for the CDR3: TGTGCCAGCAGTCCCAGAATCCAAGAGACCCAGTACTTC.

The genes are TRBV6-5 and TRBJ2-7; 7 bases fit TRBD1. Germline V lookup: CDR1 MNHEY, CDR2 SVGAGI. Trimming cost V 4 bases and J 3 bases; bases outside gene matches: 9. The CDR3 length is 15 residues. CDR3 protein: CASSSSGGRGYEQYF. The CDR3 nucleotides are TGTGCCAGCAGTTCTTCAGGGGGAAGGGGCTACGAGCAGTACTTC.

This chain connects TRBV6-6 to TRBJ2-1; TRBD2 might be the D (6 bases). Germline CDR1 and CDR2: MNHNY and SVGAGI (reference sequence). Trimming cost V 6 bases and J 3 bases, with 9 bases left between them. The CDR3 sequence is 13 residues long. CDR3 sequence (DNA): TGTGCCAGCAGGGACTACGACTACAATGAGCAGTTCTTC. Translating gives CASRDYDYNEQFF.

This clone was recorded once. The chain employs TRBV19 and TRBJ1-2; tentative D call: TRBD1 (5 bases). The germline V gene has CDR1 LNHDA and CDR2 SQIVND (reference sequence). The V and J ends lost 4 bases and 6 bases respectively, with 15 bases between them. The CDR3 totals 14 residues. CDR3 DNA: TGTGCCAGTAGTACCCCCGATCGGGGGAATGGCTACACCTTC. Translated, it gives CASSTPDRGNGYTF.

The chain employs TRBV30 and TRBJ1-5, with 8 bases lining up with TRBD1. The CDR3 is 14 residues long. The ends lost 2 bases at V and 5 bases at J; junction bases unmatched: 5. Germline assignment: CDR1 GTSNPN and CDR2 SVGIG (reference sequence). The CDR3 spells CAWSPYRGDQPQHF. In DNA, the CDR3 is TGTGCCTGGAGTCCCTACAGGGGGGATCAGCCCCAGCATTTT.

This rearrangement joins TRBV7-3 to TRBJ2-2; D unresolved. The CDR3 extends over 16 amino acids. Per the germline V gene, CDR1 is SGHTA and CDR2 is FQGTGA. Between the trimmed V and J ends, which lost 2 bases and 1 base, there was a span of 11 bases. CDR3 nucleotides: TGTGCCAGCAGCTTACAATTGGGCGGGAACACCGGGGAGCTGTTTTTT. This encodes CASSLQLGGNTGELFF. Drawing the rest from reference TRBV7-3 and TRBJ2-2, the complete variable domain is GAGVSQTPSNKVTEKGKYVELRCDPISGHTALYWYRQSLGQGPEFLIYFQGTGAADDSGLPNDRFFAVRPEGSVSTLKIQRTERGDSAVYLCASSLQLGGNTGELFFGEGSRLTVL.

The V gene is TRBV27, the J gene TRBJ1-4, with TRBD1 matching 7 bases. The V segment lost 5 bases and the J segment 6 bases; nucleotides outside the gene matches: 12. The CDR3 has 16 amino acids. Germline loops: CDR1 MNHEY, CDR2 SMNVEV (reference sequence). CDR3 nucleotides: TGTGCCAGCAGTCCTCGACAGGGTCCCAGGGATGAAAAACTGTTTTTT. Its translation is CASSPRQGPRDEKLFF. Filled out from reference TRBV27 and TRBJ1-4, the complete variable domain reads EAQVTQNPRYLITVTGKKLTVTCSQNMNHEYMSWYRQDPGLGLRQIYYSMNVEVTDKGDVPEGYKVSRKEKRNFPLILESPSPNQTSLYFCASSPRQGPRDEKLFFGSGTQLSVL.

CDR3 DNA sequence: TGTGCCTGGAGCAAGACAGGGTTTACTCAGCCCCAGCATTTT. It codes for CAWSKTGFTQPQHF. This chain uses TRBV30 with TRBJ1-5, with 7 bases fitting TRBD1. Germline CDR1 GTSNPN, CDR2 SVGIG (reference sequence). The CDR3 runs to 14 residues. V shed 3 bases, J shed 6 bases, and the junction held 8 bases outside the gene matches.

The chain couples TRBV28 to TRBJ2-2; D uncertain. Germline V gives CDR1 MDHEN, CDR2 SYDVKM. The CDR3 length is 12 residues. Trimming took off 6 bases at V and 5 bases at J, with 7 bases between the two ends. CDR3 sequence: CASRRLTGELFF. The CDR3 coding sequence is TGTGCCAGCAGGAGATTAACCGGGGAGCTGTTTTTT.

This rearrangement joins TRBV30 to TRBJ1-4; TRBD1 agrees at 9 bases. The V and J ends lost 8 bases and 3 bases, in that order; junction bases with no gene match: 4. Germline CDR1 and CDR2: GTSNPN and SVGIG (reference sequence). The CDR3 loop spans 13 amino acids. The CDR3 coding sequence is TGTGCCCATCGGACAGGGGCTAATGAAAAACTGTTTTTT. This sequence encodes CAHRTGANEKLFF.

This clone was seen a single time. Additional DNA sequences in this sample encode the identical CDR3. In DNA form, the CDR3 reads TGTGCCAGCAGCCAACGACCCGGAGAGCAGTACTTC. This gives the protein CASSQRPGEQYF. This chain uses TRBV3-1 (or the pseudogene TRBV3-2) with TRBJ2-7; D unresolved. Trimming took 2 bases from V and 7 from J, leaving 9 bases between them. There are 12 residues in the CDR3. The germline CDR1 and CDR2 sequences are LGHDT and YNNKEL (reference sequence).

The chain carries TRBV6-5 and TRBJ2-6; TRBD2 agrees at 7 bases. In germline, CDR1 is MNHEY, CDR2 SVGAGI. The ends lost 8 bases at V and 2 bases at J; junction bases unmatched: 6. CDR3 size: 15 residues. The CDR3 reads CASGREIAGANVLTF. CDR3 bases: TGTGCCAGCGGGAGGGAGATAGCTGGGGCCAACGTCCTGACTTTC.

Written as DNA, the CDR3 is TGTGCCAGCTCACACCAGGGACAGGGGAACACCGGGGAGCTGTTTTTT. Residues: CASSHQGQGNTGELFF. This chain joins TRBV18 and TRBJ2-2; 9 nucleotides align to TRBD1. This CDR3 is built from 16 residues. Trimming at V came to 4 bases and at J to 1 base, leaving 4 bases not matched to a gene. Germline loops: CDR1 KGHSH, CDR2 LQKENI.

The V and J genes are TRBV2 and TRBJ2-2; weak D call: TRBD1 (5 bases). This CDR3 comprises 15 residues. Germline CDR1 and CDR2: SNHLY and FYNNEI. V gave up 11 bases and J gave up 3 bases, with 19 bases separating them. The CDR3 nucleotides read TGTGCCTCGGAAGGGGATCTCATTTACACCGGGGAGCTGTTTTTT. Translated: CASEGDLIYTGELFF.

This clone was picked up a small number of times. J is TRBJ2-7 and V is TRBV6-6; unclear D gene. With 0 bases removed from V and 1 base from J, the gap between germline ends came to 7 bases. This CDR3 has 14 residues. Germline V gene sequence: CDR1 MNHNY, CDR2 SVGAGI (reference sequence). The CDR3 is CASSYSPDSYEQYF. DNA for the CDR3: TGTGCCAGCAGTTACTCGCCGGATTCCTACGAGCAGTACTTC.

The J gene is TRBJ2-3, the V gene TRBV11-2; 8 nucleotides line up with TRBD2. This CDR3 region has 16 residues. The germline V gene encodes CDR1 SGHAT and CDR2 FQNNGV. J gave up 3 bases and V 5 bases, and 10 bases lay outside the gene matches. Written as DNA, the CDR3 is TGTGCCAGCAGCGTCGTCGGGGGGGTTCGGACAGATACGCAGTATTTT. Its protein is CASSVVGGVRTDTQYF.

The chain joins TRBV6-6 to TRBJ2-7, with a tentative D call TRBD1 (5 bases). The CDR3 has 13 amino acids. Germline V CDR1 and CDR2: MNHNY, SVGAGI (reference sequence). Deletions cut 6 bases from V and 6 bases from J, with 15 bases between. For the CDR3, the DNA is TGTGCCAGCAGAACCATGACAGCCTCCGAGCAGTACTTC. Protein product: CASRTMTASEQYF.

The V gene is TRBV7-2, the J gene TRBJ2-2, with no clear D. Trimming took off 2 bases at V and 4 bases at J, with 2 bases between the two ends. The CDR3 has 12 residues. Germline V lookup: CDR1 SGHTA, CDR2 FQGNSA. In nucleotides, the CDR3 is TGTGCCAGCAGCTTATTCACCGGGGAGCTGTTTTTT. This sequence encodes CASSLFTGELFF.

CDR3 amino acids: CASSLSYNSPLHF. The CDR3 bases are TGTGCCAGCAGCCTCTCCTATAATTCACCCCTCCACTTT. V is TRBV7-2 and J is TRBJ1-6, with D uncertain. CDR1 and CDR2 from the germline V gene are SGHTA and FQGNSA. The CDR3 has 13 amino acids. Trimming removed 5 bases at V and 0 bases at J, with 2 bases between.

V is TRBV19 and J is TRBJ2-3; the D gene is possibly TRBD2 (5 bases). V lost 5 bases, J lost 4 bases, and 10 bases lay in between. Germline V CDR1 and CDR2: LNHDA, SQIVND (reference sequence). This CDR3 has 13 amino acids. The chain's CDR3 is CASSLLEADTQYF. CDR3 nucleotides: TGTGCCAGTAGTCTCTTGGAGGCAGATACGCAGTATTTT.

The chain links TRBV3-1 (or the pseudogene TRBV3-2) to TRBJ2-2; D might be TRBD2 (6 bases). CDR1 and CDR2 from the germline V gene are LGHDT and YNNKEL (reference sequence). Trimming removed 0 bases from V and 6 bases from J, with 8 bases in between. The CDR3 runs 14 residues. The CDR3 DNA follows: TGTGCCAGCAGCCAAGAGGCGGGGCCCGGGGAGCTGTTTTTT. As protein: CASSQEAGPGELFF.

This chain connects TRBV27 to TRBJ2-7, with TRBD2 identical over 7 bases. J gave up 6 bases and V 8 bases, and 10 bases lay outside the gene matches. Germline V gene data show CDR1 as MNHEY and CDR2 as SMNVEV (reference sequence). The CDR3 is 13 residues long. CDR3 sequence reads: CASSAGSGLEQYF. The DNA of the CDR3 is TGTGCCAGCTCAGCGGGATCCGGTCTCGAGCAGTACTTC.

The rearrangement links TRBV27 to TRBJ1-5, with D tentatively TRBD1 (5 bases). CDR1 and CDR2 from the germline V gene are MNHEY and SMNVEV (reference sequence). V dropped 4 bases and J dropped 2 bases, with 12 bases sitting between them. This CDR3 is built from 15 residues. In DNA form, the CDR3 reads TGTGCCAGCAGTTCCAGGGTTGTCGGCAATCAGCCCCAGCATTTT. The encoded protein is CASSSRVVGNQPQHF.

This rearrangement joins TRBV7-9 to TRBJ2-5; TRBD1 matches at 7 bases. With V trimmed by 3 bases and J by 4 bases, 8 bases remained unmatched. The CDR3 is made up of 15 amino acids. The germline V gene has CDR1 SEHNR and CDR2 FQNEAQ (reference sequence). For the CDR3, the DNA is TGTGCCAGCAGCTTGCGGACAGGAAGGGCAGAGACCCAGTACTTC. Translation: CASSLRTGRAETQYF.

V gene TRBV11-3 combines with J gene TRBJ2-7, with D perhaps assigned TRBD1 or TRBD2 (5 bases each). The CDR3 is made up of 13 amino acids. The V and J ends lost 5 bases and 2 bases respectively, with 10 bases between them. The germline CDR1 and CDR2 sequences are SGHNT and YENEEA. The CDR3: CASSKGETYEQYF. As DNA, the CDR3 is TGTGCCAGCAGCAAAGGGGAGACCTACGAGCAGTACTTC. Variable domain in full (rest from reference TRBV11-3 and TRBJ2-7): EAGVVQSPRYKIIEKKQPVAFWCNPISGHNTLYWYLQNLGQGPELLIRYENEEAVDDSQLPKDRFSAERLKGVDSTLKIQPAELGDSAVYLCASSKGETYEQYFGPGTRLTVT.

V usage is TRBV27 and J usage is TRBJ1-2; 8 positions agree with TRBD1. Germline CDR1 MNHEY, CDR2 SMNVEV (reference sequence). V lost 3 bases and J lost 6; bases outside the gene matches: 9. The CDR3 is 15 amino acids. CDR3 residues: CASSFLPDRGDGYTF. The CDR3, as DNA: TGTGCCAGCAGTTTTCTCCCTGACAGGGGAGATGGCTACACCTTC.

The V and J genes are TRBV28 and TRBJ1-5, with D possibly TRBD1 on 5 matching bases. The CDR3 spans 16 residues. Between the trimmed V and J ends, which lost 2 bases and 7 bases, there was a span of 18 bases. The germline V gene has CDR1 MDHEN and CDR2 SYDVKM. Here the CDR3 DNA reads TGTGCCAGCAGTTTAGGCCGTAGGGGTAGCGGCCAGCCCCAGCATTTT. This encodes CASSLGRRGSGQPQHF.

The gene calls are TRBV6-6 and TRBJ2-7; D uncertain. V shed 10 bases and J shed 2 bases, with 15 bases lying between them. This CDR3 has 13 amino acids. Germline V gene sequence: CDR1 MNHNY, CDR2 SVGAGI (reference sequence). CDR3 sequence (DNA): TGTGCCACTAACCCCAATAATCCCTACGAGCAGTACTTC. This translates into CATNPNNPYEQYF.

V gene TRBV18 combines with J gene TRBJ1-1, with unresolved D. CDR1 is KGHSH, CDR2 LQKENI, per germline. V was pared by 3 bases and J by 1 base, with 15 bases between. The CDR3 contains 16 residues. CDR3 region: CASSPFGWRENTEAFF. In nucleotides, the CDR3 is TGTGCCAGCTCACCTTTCGGCTGGCGTGAGAACACTGAAGCTTTCTTT.

The chain uses TRBV6-5 and TRBJ1-1; 7 bases are a match to TRBD1. The length of the CDR3 is 14 residues. CDR1 and CDR2 from the germline V gene are MNHEY and SVGAGI. The V and J ends lost 4 bases and 3 bases, in that order; junction bases with no gene match: 5. The CDR3 loop reads CASSSTGFYTEAFF. The CDR3, as DNA: TGTGCCAGCAGTTCGACAGGGTTTTACACTGAAGCTTTCTTT.

The gene calls are TRBV10-3 and TRBJ2-5; tentative D call: TRBD2 (6 bases). The V end lost 11 bases, the J end lost 3 bases, and 13 bases lay between the germline ends. CDR1 is ENHRY, CDR2 SYGVKD, per germline. This CDR3 is built from 12 residues. CDR3 amino acids: CAPTQREETQYF. The CDR3 DNA reads as TGTGCCCCCACCCAGCGGGAAGAGACCCAGTACTTC.

V usage is TRBV15 and J usage is TRBJ1-3; D not resolved. V lost 5 bases, J lost 2 bases, and 7 bases lay in between. This CDR3 comprises 13 residues. Germline lookup yields CDR1 LNHNV and CDR2 YYDKDF (reference sequence). The CDR3 coding sequence is TGTGCCACCAGCGCTCGGACTGGAAACACCATATATTTT. It is translated as CATSARTGNTIYF.